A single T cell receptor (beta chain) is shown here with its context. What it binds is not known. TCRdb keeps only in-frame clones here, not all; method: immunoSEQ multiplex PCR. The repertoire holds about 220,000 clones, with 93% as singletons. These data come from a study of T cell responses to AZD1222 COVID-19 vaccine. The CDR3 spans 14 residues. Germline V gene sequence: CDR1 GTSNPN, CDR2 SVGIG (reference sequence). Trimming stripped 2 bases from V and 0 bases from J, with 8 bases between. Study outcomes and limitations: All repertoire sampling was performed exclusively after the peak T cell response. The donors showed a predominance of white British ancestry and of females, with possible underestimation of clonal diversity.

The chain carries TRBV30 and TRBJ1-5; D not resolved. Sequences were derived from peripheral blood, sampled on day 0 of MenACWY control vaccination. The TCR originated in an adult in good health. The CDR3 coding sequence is TGTGCCTGGAGTCCAGAGAATAGCAATCAGCCCCAGCATTTT. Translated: CAWSPENSNQPQHF. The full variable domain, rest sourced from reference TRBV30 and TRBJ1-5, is SQTIHQWPATLVQPVGSPLSLECTVEGTSNPNLYWYRQAAGRGLQLLFYSVGIGQISSEVPQNLSASRPQDRQFILSSKKLLLSDSGFYLCAWSPENSNQPQHFGDGTRLSIL.